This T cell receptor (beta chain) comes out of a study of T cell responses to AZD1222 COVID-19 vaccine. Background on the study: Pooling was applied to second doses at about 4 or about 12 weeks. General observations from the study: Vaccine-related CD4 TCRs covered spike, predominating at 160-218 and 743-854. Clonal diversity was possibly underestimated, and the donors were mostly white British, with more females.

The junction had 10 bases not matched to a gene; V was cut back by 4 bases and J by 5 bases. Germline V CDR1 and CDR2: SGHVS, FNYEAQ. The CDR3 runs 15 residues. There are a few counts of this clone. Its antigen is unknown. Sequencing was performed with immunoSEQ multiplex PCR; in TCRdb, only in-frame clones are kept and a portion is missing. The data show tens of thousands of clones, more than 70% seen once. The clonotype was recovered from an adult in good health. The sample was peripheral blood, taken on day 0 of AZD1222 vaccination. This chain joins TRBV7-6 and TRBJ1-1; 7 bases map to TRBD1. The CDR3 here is CASSSGRQGGTEAFF. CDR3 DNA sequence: TGTGCCAGCAGCTCAGGAAGACAGGGAGGGACTGAAGCTTTCTTT.